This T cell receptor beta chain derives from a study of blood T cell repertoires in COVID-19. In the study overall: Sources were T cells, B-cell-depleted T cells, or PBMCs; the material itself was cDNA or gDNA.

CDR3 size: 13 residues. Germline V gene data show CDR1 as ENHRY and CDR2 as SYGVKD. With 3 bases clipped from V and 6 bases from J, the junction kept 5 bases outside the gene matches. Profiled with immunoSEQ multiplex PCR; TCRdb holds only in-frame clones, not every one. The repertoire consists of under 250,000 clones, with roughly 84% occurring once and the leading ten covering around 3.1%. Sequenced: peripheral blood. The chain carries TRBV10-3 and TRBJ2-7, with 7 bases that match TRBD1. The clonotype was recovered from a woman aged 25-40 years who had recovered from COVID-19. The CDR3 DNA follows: TGTGCCATCAGTGAACAGGGGCGCAGCGAGCAGTACTTC. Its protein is CAISEQGRSEQYF.